Below, one T cell receptor (beta chain) is given with its context. Its antigen remains unknown. Per germline, CDR1 DFQATT and CDR2 SNEGSKA (reference sequence). The CDR3 has 11 residues. Trimming shortened V by 6 bases and J by 4 bases, and 10 bases separated the two germline ends. The PCR used 60 Vbeta and 13 Jbeta primers. Repertoires were generated with immunoSEQ multiplex PCR, while TCRdb's copy carries only in-frame clones and drops some. The sample carries 110,000 to 150,000 clones, around 80% recorded once. These data are taken from a study of cytomegalovirus exposure and HLA in healthy donors. Points from the study as a whole: Most likely, a cluster of highly shared sequence variants arose as a sequencing artifact. TCR association rates varied by HLA locus in a later analysis, with DRB1 highest and HLA-C lowest.

The sample consisted of PBMCs. The V and J genes are TRBV20-1 and TRBJ2-7; D remains ambiguous. This sequence was found in a man younger than 40 in good health and CMV-seronegative. CDR3: CSAPSVYEQYF. CDR3 sequence (DNA): TGCAGTGCCCCTTCCGTGTACGAGCAGTACTTC.